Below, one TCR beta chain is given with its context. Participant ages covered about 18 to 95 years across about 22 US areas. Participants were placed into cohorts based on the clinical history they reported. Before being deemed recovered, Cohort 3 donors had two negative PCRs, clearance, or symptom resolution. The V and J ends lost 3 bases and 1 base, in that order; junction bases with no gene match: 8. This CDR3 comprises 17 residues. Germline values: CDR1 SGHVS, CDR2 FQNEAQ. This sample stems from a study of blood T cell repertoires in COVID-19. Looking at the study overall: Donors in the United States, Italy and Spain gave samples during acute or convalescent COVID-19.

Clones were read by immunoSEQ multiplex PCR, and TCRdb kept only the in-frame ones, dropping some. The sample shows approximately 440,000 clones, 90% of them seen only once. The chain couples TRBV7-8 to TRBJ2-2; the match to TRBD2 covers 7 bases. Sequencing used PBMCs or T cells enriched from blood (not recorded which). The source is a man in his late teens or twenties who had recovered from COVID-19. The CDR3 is CASSFTHGGRNTGELFF. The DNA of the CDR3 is TGTGCCAGCAGCTTTACCCACGGGGGGAGGAACACCGGGGAGCTGTTTTTT.